These T cell receptor beta chains were read from a single sample in a study of radiation and T cells in renal cell carcinoma. Clones were read by immunoSEQ multiplex PCR, and TCRdb kept only the in-frame ones, dropping some. The sample lists some 80,000 clones, approximately 82% occurring once. Sequences were derived from blood, sampled from a patient whose treatment included radiotherapy and nephrectomy. Source of these receptors: a woman aged 55-69 years with renal cell carcinoma. The CDR3 runs from the conserved cysteine through the conserved F or W. D genes are given only for firm matches. The size field is filled for only some rows; it gives once, few, many or a size class.

d_gene: NA; v_gene: TRBV6-6; j_gene: TRBJ1-5; abundance: NA; CDR3nt: TGTGCCAGCAGTTACTCTGAGGGGAACAATCAGCCCCAGCATTTT; CDR3aa: CASSYSEGNNQPQHF
d_gene: TRBD1; v_gene: TRBV19; j_gene: TRBJ2-2; abundance: NA; CDR3nt: TGTGCCAGTAGTACACTGGGGACAGGGACGACCGGGGAGCTGTTTTTT; CDR3aa: CASSTLGTGTTGELFF
d_gene: NA; v_gene: TRBV28; j_gene: TRBJ1-3; abundance: NA; CDR3nt: TGTGCCAGCAGTTTATTTTCCGCAGTTGCTGGAAACACCATATATTTT; CDR3aa: CASSLFSAVAGNTIYF
d_gene: NA; v_gene: TRBV28; j_gene: TRBJ1-2; abundance: NA; CDR3nt: TGTGCCGTCCGGATGGGGGTACAAGGCTACACCTTC; CDR3aa: CAVRMGVQGYTF
d_gene: NA; v_gene: TRBV28; j_gene: TRBJ1-2; abundance: NA; CDR3nt: TGTGCCAGCAGTCTGGCGGGGGGAAAGTCCTATGGCTACACCTTC; CDR3aa: CASSLAGGKSYGYTF
d_gene: NA; v_gene: TRBV7-2; j_gene: TRBJ1-1; abundance: NA; CDR3nt: TGTGCCAGCAGGTCCCTGTTGGACACTGAAGCTTTCTTT; CDR3aa: CASRSLLDTEAFF
d_gene: NA; v_gene: TRBV5-8; j_gene: TRBJ2-5; abundance: NA; CDR3nt: TGTGCCAGCAGCTTGATCTCCACTCAAGAGACCCAGTACTTC; CDR3aa: CASSLISTQETQYF
d_gene: NA; v_gene: TRBV6-1; j_gene: TRBJ1-4; abundance: NA; CDR3nt: TGTGCCAGCAGTGAGGGGGCGCGGGCTAATGAAAAACTGTTTTTT; CDR3aa: CASSEGARANEKLFF
d_gene: TRBD1; v_gene: TRBV28; j_gene: TRBJ2-7; abundance: NA; CDR3nt: TGTGCCAGCAGTTTGGACAGGACCTACGAGCAGTACTTC; CDR3aa: CASSLDRTYEQYF
d_gene: NA; v_gene: TRBV27; j_gene: TRBJ1-1; abundance: NA; CDR3nt: TGTGCCAGCAGACCCGGGACACCGAACACTGAAGCTTTCTTT; CDR3aa: CASRPGTPNTEAFF
d_gene: NA; v_gene: TRBV7-9; j_gene: TRBJ2-6; abundance: NA; CDR3nt: TGTGCCAGCAGCTTGGGACTGGCTGGGGCCAACGTCCTGACTTTC; CDR3aa: CASSLGLAGANVLTF
d_gene: NA; v_gene: TRBV29-1; j_gene: TRBJ2-5; abundance: few; CDR3nt: TGCAGCGCTCGTGGGACAAGCCAAGAGACCCAGTACTTC; CDR3aa: CSARGTSQETQYF
d_gene: TRBD1; v_gene: TRBV11-2; j_gene: TRBJ2-7; abundance: NA; CDR3nt: TGTGCCAGCAGCTCGGGACAGGGGAGCTACGAGCAGTACTTC; CDR3aa: CASSSGQGSYEQYF
d_gene: TRBD1; v_gene: TRBV2; j_gene: TRBJ1-3; abundance: NA; CDR3nt: TGTGCCACTCGTTTGGTGCAGGGGGCAAAGGAGGGCTCTGGAAACACCATATATTTT; CDR3aa: CATRLVQGAKEGSGNTIYF
d_gene: NA; v_gene: TRBV7-9; j_gene: TRBJ2-7; abundance: NA; CDR3nt: TGTGCCAGCAGCGAAAGGACCGGGATTTCCTACGAGCAGTACTTC; CDR3aa: CASSERTGISYEQYF
d_gene: TRBD1; v_gene: TRBV15; j_gene: TRBJ1-6; abundance: NA; CDR3nt: TGTGCCACCAGCTTGATGGCGGACAGGGCTTCACCCCTCCACTTT; CDR3aa: CATSLMADRASPLHF